This T cell receptor beta chain was identified in a study of shared clonotypes between healthy human individuals. The study, taken as a whole, reports: Generally, naive subsets (rather than memory subsets) showed larger estimated richness.

With regard to this clone: Its antigen is not known.

Samples underwent the assay at deep level. This table comes from immunoSEQ multiplex PCR, and its TCRdb copy is limited to in-frame clones, with some not included. The table shows a few million clones, with 85% to 95% occurring only once. The investigators split CD4+ cells into a CD45RA+ naive subset and a CD45RA-negative memory subset. The clonotype originates from a man aged 18 to 35 in good health. Some clones in this sample may be carry-over from other donors' samples. The specimen was naive CD4+ T cells from PBMCs. Specified subset: CD45RA+ positively selected.

The CDR3 region has the DNA TGTGCCAGCAGTTTCGACAGTTGGGAGGCACAGTACTTC. Its protein product is CASSFDSWEAQYF. This sequence joins TRBV28 and TRBJ2-7, with D possibly being TRBD2 (6 bases). CDR3 length equals 13 residues. Trimming stripped 3 bases from V and 10 bases from J, with 16 bases between. From germline, CDR1 is MDHEN and CDR2 SYDVKM. The full variable domain, completed using reference TRBV28 and TRBJ2-7, is DVKVTQSSRYLVKRTGEKVFLECVQDMDHENMFWYRQDPGLGLRLIYFSYDVKMKEKGDIPEGYSVSREKKERFSLILESASTNQTSMYLCASSFDSWEAQYFGPGTRLTVT.